The subject of this entry is one TCR beta chain. Its specificity is not known. These data come from a study of T cells in localized non-small cell lung cancer. General observations from the study: With higher T cell density in blood came longer overall survival. There were a median roughly 60 of the top 100 tumor clones appearing in adjacent lung.

TCRdb's table, derived via immunoSEQ multiplex PCR, lists solely in-frame clones and lacks some. The table includes 25,000 to 35,000 clones, approximately 83% detected once. The CDR3 length is 16 residues. Germline CDR1 reads GTSNPN; CDR2 reads SVGIG (reference sequence). Trimming stripped 0 bases from V and 3 bases from J, with 12 bases between. The sample was peripheral blood mononuclear cells, taken before any cancer treatment. The chain carries TRBV30 and TRBJ1-6; unclear D gene. This receptor was taken from a man between 40 and 75 years old with stage III lung adenocarcinoma. In DNA form, the CDR3 reads TGTGCCTGGAGTGTAGAGAGAGGCTACTATAATTCACCCCTCCACTTT. This gives the protein CAWSVERGYYNSPLHF.